Listed below are T cell receptor beta chains from one sample, sequenced in a study of early T cells in non-severe SARS-CoV-2 infection. TCRdb re-called the 5' RACE reads with MiXCR, one entry per CDR3 protein. In the table there are 30,000 to 35,000 distinct CDR3 sequences, approximately 5% of which are singletons. Source material: whole blood. All receptors come from an adult who was a healthcare worker with PCR-confirmed SARS-CoV-2 infection or an uninfected control (not recorded which). Each CDR3 is given with its conserved first and last residue. The order of the fields is D gene, V gene, J gene, clone size, CDR3 DNA, CDR3 protein. D genes are given only for firm matches. Clone size is stated in some rows and not others, as once, few, many or a class when expanded.

TRBD1	TRBV19	TRBJ1-5	many	TGTGCCAGTAGCCCCGGGACAGGGGGCAATCAGCCCCAGCATTTT	CASSPGTGGNQPQHF
-	TRBV20-1	TRBJ2-3	many	TGCAGTGCCCCGTGGACAGTCACAGATACGCAGTATTTT	CSAPWTVTDTQYF
-	TRBV20-1	TRBJ1-6	many	TGCAGTGCCTCGGACACGTATAATTCACCCCTCCACTTT	CSASDTYNSPLHF
TRBD2	TRBV5-1	TRBJ2-2	-	TGCGCCAGCAGCCCTCAAGCGGGACTTGCCGCGAACACCGGGGAGCTGTTTTTT	CASSPQAGLAANTGELFF
-	TRBV21-1	TRBJ1-3	many	TGTGCCAGCGGGGGGACAGGGAAGTCTGGAAACACCATATATTTT	CASGGTGKSGNTIYF
-	TRBV10-3	TRBJ1-1	many	TGTGCCATCACCAAGACAGGACCCCTCATTGAAGCTTTCTTT	CAITKTGPLIEAFF
-	TRBV11-2	TRBJ1-6	many	TGTGCCAGCAGCTTCGAGGGTCGAAATTCACCCCTCCACTTT	CASSFEGRNSPLHF
-	TRBV12-3/TRBV12-4	TRBJ1-5	few	TGTGCCAGCAGTCCCGGGGGGGGACGACAGCCCCAGCATTTT	CASSPGGGRQPQHF
-	TRBV7-8	TRBJ2-7	many	TGTGCCAGCAGCCGAACTGCAGGGTTCGCCATCTCCTACGAGCAGTACTTC	CASSRTAGFAISYEQYF
-	TRBV21-1	TRBJ1-1	many	TGTGCCAGCAGCAAAGGGCAAGACAGGAGGCACACTGAAGCTTTCTTT	CASSKGQDRRHTEAFF
TRBD1	TRBV6-6	TRBJ1-1	many	TGTGCCAGCAGCCAAGGGACAGGGGCTGAAGCTTTCTTT	CASSQGTGAEAFF
TRBD1	TRBV6-2/TRBV6-3	TRBJ2-3	many	TGTGCCAGCAGTCGCTACAGGGGGGCCACAGATACGCAGTATTTT	CASSRYRGATDTQYF
-	TRBV5-8	TRBJ1-2	many	TGTGCCAGCAGCTTGAGGGCGGGCCGGATGGGCTACACCTTC	CASSLRAGRMGYTF
-	TRBV5-1	TRBJ2-7	-	TGCGCCAGCAGCTTACAGGCAGAGTCCTACGAGCAGTACTTC	CASSLQAESYEQYF
-	TRBV2	TRBJ2-7	many	TGTGCCAGCAGTGAAAGTTTGTACGAGCAGTACTTC	CASSESLYEQYF
TRBD1	TRBV10-3	TRBJ2-7	few	TGTGCCATCAGTGCCCGACTAGACAGGGGCGAGGGGTACTTC	CAISARLDRGEGYF
TRBD2	TRBV7-9	TRBJ2-1	many	TGTGCCAGCAGCTCGGGACTAGCGGGGGGAAGCTCCTACAATGAGCAGTTCTTC	CASSSGLAGGSSYNEQFF
-	TRBV7-2	TRBJ2-3	many	TGTGCCAGCAGCTTAATAGCGGCCAGCACAGATACGCAGTATTTT	CASSLIAASTDTQYF
-	TRBV7-2	TRBJ2-7	many	TGTGCCAGCAGCTTAGGAGCCGGGAGTGGGCAGTACTTC	CASSLGAGSGQYF
-	TRBV18	TRBJ1-4	many	TGTGCCAGCTCACCGTCGGCTAATGAAAAACTGTTTTTT	CASSPSANEKLFF
-	TRBV29-1	TRBJ2-5	-	TGCAGCGCTGTCTTACTACAAGAGACCCAGTACTTC	CSAVLLQETQYF
-	TRBV4-1	TRBJ2-5	-	TGCGCCAGCAGCCAACAACTAGGGCCACAAGAGACCCAGTACTTC	CASSQQLGPQETQYF
-	TRBV12-3/TRBV12-4	TRBJ2-5	many	TGTGCCAGCAGGAGGGACATAAAGGTGGAGACCCAGTACTTC	CASRRDIKVETQYF
-	TRBV7-6	TRBJ2-1	many	TGTGCCAGCAGCTTAGCTCCGGGGGTAGTCTACAATGAGCAGTTCTTC	CASSLAPGVVYNEQFF
TRBD2	TRBV5-1	TRBJ2-3	many	TGCGCCAGCAGCTTTAGCGGGGGTAACACAGATACGCAGTATTTT	CASSFSGGNTDTQYF
-	TRBV19	TRBJ1-6	few	TGTGCCAGTAGTACTCGGGGCCCTAATTCACCCCTCCACTTT	CASSTRGPNSPLHF
-	TRBV12-3/TRBV12-4	TRBJ2-3	-	TGTGCCAGCAGTTTACTTCCCGGGACCCCCACAGATACGCAGTATTTT	CASSLLPGTPTDTQYF
-	TRBV9	TRBJ1-2	few	TGTGCCAGCAGCGTAGACCCGTCGCTTCCACAGGGCTATGGCTACACCTTC	CASSVDPSLPQGYGYTF
TRBD1	TRBV9	TRBJ2-1	few	TGTGCCAGCAGCTCCGACAGGGCACATGAGCAGTTCTTC	CASSSDRAHEQFF
TRBD1	TRBV28	TRBJ2-7	many	TGTGCCAGCAGTTTACAGGGGGATAATCAAGAGCAGTACTTC	CASSLQGDNQEQYF
-	TRBV6-1	TRBJ2-1	-	TGTGCCAGCAGGCCCCGGGGAGGGGGCTATGAGCAGTTCTTC	CASRPRGGGYEQFF
-	TRBV15	TRBJ1-5	many	TGTGCCACCAGCCCCGTTCCCGGACGGGATTTCGCCCTGAATCAGCCCCAGCATTTT	CATSPVPGRDFALNQPQHF
TRBD1	TRBV7-2	TRBJ1-6	-	TGTGCCAGCAGCACCCAAGGACAGGGGAGGTCCTGTAATTCACCCCTCCACTTT	CASSTQGQGRSCNSPLHF
-	TRBV12-3/TRBV12-4	TRBJ1-1	many	TGTGCCAGCACCCCTTCTCGGGGAAGGAACACTGAAGCTTTCTTT	CASTPSRGRNTEAFF
TRBD1	TRBV11-2	TRBJ2-5	-	TGTGCCAGCAGCTTACGACAGGGAGAGACCCAGTACTTC	CASSLRQGETQYF
-	TRBV5-4	TRBJ2-3	many	TGTGCCAGCAGCTTGGCATTGCAGGGGATAGATACGCAGTATTTT	CASSLALQGIDTQYF
-	TRBV7-2	TRBJ2-3	many	TGTGCCAGCAGCTTAGAACAGGTTTTTTCAGATACGCAGTATTTT	CASSLEQVFSDTQYF
-	TRBV3-2	TRBJ2-5	few	TGTGCCAGCAGCCAATCTCAAGAGACCCAGTACTTC	CASSQSQETQYF
-	TRBV20-1	TRBJ1-2	medium-sized	TGCAGTGCTAGACGGGACTATGGCTACACCTTC	CSARRDYGYTF
-	TRBV28	TRBJ1-2	many	TGTGCCAGCAGTTTCCCCACTTCCGGGACAATTTCTAACTATGGCTACACCTTC	CASSFPTSGTISNYGYTF
TRBD2	TRBV7-2	TRBJ2-7	many	TGTGCCAGCAGCTTCCCCGGGACTAGCGGGGGGTTCGCCTACGAGCAGTACTTC	CASSFPGTSGGFAYEQYF
TRBD1	TRBV6-5	TRBJ2-7	many	TGTGCCAGCAGTGGACAGGGACCTGCCTACGAGCAGTACTTC	CASSGQGPAYEQYF
-	TRBV7-2	TRBJ1-1	few	TGTGCCAGCAGCTTACAGGAGAACACTGAAGCTTTCTTT	CASSLQENTEAFF
TRBD1	TRBV6-6	TRBJ1-5	medium-sized	TGTGCCAGCAGTAAGACAGGGGAGGTTCAGCCCCAGCATTTT	CASSKTGEVQPQHF
-	TRBV24-1	TRBJ2-7	-	TGTGCCACCAGTGACCCGACAAGCTCCTACGAGCAGTACTTC	CATSDPTSSYEQYF
TRBD1	TRBV4-3	TRBJ2-7	many	TGCGCCAGCAGCCAGGTTGGACAGGCAGTCTACGAGCAGTACTTC	CASSQVGQAVYEQYF
TRBD1	TRBV12-3/TRBV12-4	TRBJ1-1	many	TGTGCCAGCAGAGGAAGTCCGGGACAGGGGAACACTGAAGCTTTCTTT	CASRGSPGQGNTEAFF
TRBD2	TRBV29-1	TRBJ2-4	few	TGCAGCGTTGACGGACTAGCGGGCAAAAACATTCAGTACTTC	CSVDGLAGKNIQYF
TRBD2	TRBV7-9	TRBJ2-3	few	TGTGCCAGCAGCGCAGGACTAGCGTTGACAGATACGCAGTATTTT	CASSAGLALTDTQYF
TRBD2	TRBV7-6	TRBJ2-3	-	TGTGCCAGCAGCTACCACTTCGGGACTAGCGGGGACACAGATACGCAGTATTTT	CASSYHFGTSGDTDTQYF